This entry is about one TCR beta chain. The source of the sample is a study of blood T cell repertoires in COVID-19. The overall study: In each case, the material was cDNA or gDNA derived from T cells, B-cell-depleted T cells, or PBMCs.

Authors' analysis steps: Amplification of reference gene primers provided the estimated nucleated cell counts. Libraries were prepared by immunoSEQ multiplex PCR; TCRdb keeps only in-frame clonotypes and omits some of them. For V, J and clone size, that table is used; D and trimming come from the DNA. The sample includes under 130,000 clones, 70% to 90% seen only once; the top ten take roughly 3.5%. The CDR3 has 15 residues. Trimming removed 0 bases from V and 1 base from J, with 9 bases in between. Looked up from germline, CDR1 is SEHNR and CDR2 is FQNEAQ (reference sequence). The sequenced sample was peripheral blood. The TCR originated in a human donor in a cohort sampled during active COVID-19. This chain uses TRBV7-9 with TRBJ1-1, with D tentatively TRBD1 (5 bases). The CDR3 is CASSLASQGNTEAFF. CDR3 nucleotide sequence: TGTGCCAGCAGCTTAGCGTCGCAGGGGAACACTGAAGCTTTCTTT.